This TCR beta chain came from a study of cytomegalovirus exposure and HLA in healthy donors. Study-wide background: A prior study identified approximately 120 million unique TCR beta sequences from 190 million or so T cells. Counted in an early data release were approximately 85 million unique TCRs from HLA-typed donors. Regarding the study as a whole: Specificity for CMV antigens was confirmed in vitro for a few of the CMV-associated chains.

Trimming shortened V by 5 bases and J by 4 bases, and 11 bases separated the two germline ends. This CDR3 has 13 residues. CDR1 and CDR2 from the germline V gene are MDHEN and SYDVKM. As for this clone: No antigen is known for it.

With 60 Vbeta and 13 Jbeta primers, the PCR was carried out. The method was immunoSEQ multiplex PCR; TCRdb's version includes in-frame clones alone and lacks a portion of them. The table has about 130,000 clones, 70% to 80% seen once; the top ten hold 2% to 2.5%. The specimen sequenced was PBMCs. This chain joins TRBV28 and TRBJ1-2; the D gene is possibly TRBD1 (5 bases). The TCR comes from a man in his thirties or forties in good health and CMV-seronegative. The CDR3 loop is CASSPTQVYGYTF. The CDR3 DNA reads TGTGCCAGCAGTCCCACACAGGTCTATGGCTACACCTTC.